Each of the 13 T cell receptor beta chains below was sequenced from the same sample in a study of T cells in Graves' hyperthyroidism and ophthalmopathy. Amplification of TCR beta CDR3 regions used RNA as the template. HTBI primers drove first-round RT-PCR of the TCR CDR3. MiXCR, applied by TCRdb to the multiplex PCR reads, yields one record per CDR3 protein. The repertoire consists of 610,000 or so distinct CDR3 sequences, with around 42% occurring once and the leading ten covering more than 7.5%. Sequencing input: peripheral blood or thyroid tissue (not recorded which). Source of these receptors: a young woman with Graves' hyperthyroidism.

The CDR3 reads CSARTGGTGYGYTF. CDR3 DNA: TGCAGTGCTAGAACCGGCGGGACAGGGTATGGCTACACCTTC. The chain has TRBV20-1 and TRBJ1-2; TRBD1 agrees at 9 bases. Germline V gene lookup returns CDR1 DFQATT and CDR2 SNEGSKA (reference sequence). The V and J ends lost 2 bases and 5 bases, in that order; junction bases with no gene match: 6. The CDR3 loop spans 14 amino acids.

This clonotype was seen once. The rearrangement uses TRBV30 and TRBJ2-5, with 15 bases fitting TRBD2. The CDR3 has 15 residues. CDR1 and CDR2 from the germline V gene are GTSNPN and SVGIG (reference sequence). The V and J ends lost 1 base and 4 bases, in that order; junction bases with no gene match: 1. The CDR3 region is CAWSEGLAGGETQYF. CDR3 in DNA: TGTGCCTGGAGTGAGGGACTAGCGGGAGGAGAGACCCAGTACTTC. Full variable domain (remainder filled in from reference TRBV30 and TRBJ2-5): SQTIHQWPATLVQPVGSPLSLECTVEGTSNPNLYWYRQAAGRGLQLLFYSVGIGQISSEVPQNLSASRPQDRQFILSSKKLLLSDSGFYLCAWSEGLAGGETQYFGPGTRLLVL.

This rearrangement joins TRBV18 to TRBJ1-1; tentative D call: TRBD1 (5 bases). V was cut by 6 bases and J by 10 bases, with 18 bases left in between. Germline CDR1 KGHSH, CDR2 LQKENI. The CDR3 runs 13 residues. The CDR3 spells CASSPRDCYGAFF. The CDR3 nucleotides read TGTGCCAGCTCTCCTCGGGACTGCTATGGAGCTTTCTTT.

The chain has TRBV19 and TRBJ1-2, with 8 bases identical to TRBD1. The trim removed 3 bases at V and 5 bases at J, leaving 8 bases unmatched. Germline lookup yields CDR1 LNHDA and CDR2 SQIVND (reference sequence). This CDR3 region has 15 residues. CDR3 sequence (DNA): TGTGCCAGTAGTATCTGGGACAGGCGCGGTTATGGCTACACCTTC. Translating gives CASSIWDRRGYGYTF.

In its sample, this clonotype was seen a few times. J is TRBJ1-2 and V is TRBV12-5, with no clear D. The CDR3 spans 13 residues. Trimming took off 0 bases at V and 6 bases at J, with 8 bases between the two ends. Germline lookup yields CDR1 LGHNT and CDR2 FRNRAP. The CDR3 reads CASGLVAVDGYTF. For the CDR3, the DNA is TGTGCTAGTGGTTTGGTAGCTGTAGATGGCTACACCTTC.

This clonotype has at least ten counts. This chain connects TRBV5-1 to TRBJ1-5; possibly TRBD1 for D (5 bases). V was pared by 1 base and J by 0 bases, with 11 bases between. The CDR3 is 16 amino acids. CDR1 is SGHRS, CDR2 YFSETQ, per germline. Written as DNA, the CDR3 is TGCGCCAGCAGCTTGTCAGGGATCGGTAGCAATCAGCCCCAGCATTTT. This encodes CASSLSGIGSNQPQHF.

This clonotype was detected once. The rearrangement uses TRBV20-1 and TRBJ2-1; D is uncertain. This CDR3 spans 12 amino acids. With 2 bases removed from V and 6 bases from J, the gap between germline ends came to 8 bases. Germline CDR1 and CDR2: DFQATT and SNEGSKA (reference sequence). The CDR3 spells CSARFQLNEQFF. The CDR3 DNA sequence: TGCAGTGCTAGATTTCAGCTCAATGAGCAGTTCTTC.

The chain is built from TRBV15 and TRBJ2-6, with D tentatively TRBD1 (6 bases). The germline gives CDR1 LNHNV, CDR2 YYDKDF (reference sequence). The CDR3 is 17 amino acids. Trimming cost V 0 bases and J 0 bases, with 9 bases left between them. Here the CDR3 DNA reads TGTGCCACCAGCAGAGATGAACAGGGCTCTGGGGCCAACGTCCTGACTTTC. Translating it yields CATSRDEQGSGANVLTF.

This clonotype appeared many times. The J gene is TRBJ2-1, the V gene TRBV7-3, with TRBD2 matching 11 bases. This CDR3 has 15 amino acids. Germline assignment: CDR1 SGHTA and CDR2 FQGTGA. Germline trimming cut 5 bases from V and 7 bases from J; bases unmatched to any gene: 7. CDR3 bases: TGTGCCAGCAGCCTCATCGGGACTAGCGGAAATGAGCAGTTCTTC. Translating gives CASSLIGTSGNEQFF.

This clonotype has at least ten counts. CDR3 protein: CATSGRDRTQETQYF. DNA for the CDR3: TGTGCCACCAGTGGCCGGGACAGAACCCAAGAGACCCAGTACTTC. This rearrangement joins TRBV24-1 to TRBJ2-5; 7 bases match TRBD1. Germline V CDR1 and CDR2: KGHDR, SFDVKD. The CDR3 length is 15 residues. J lost 1 base, V lost 5 bases, and 6 bases had no gene match.

This chain uses TRBV24-1 with TRBJ1-2; the match to TRBD1 covers 8 bases. This CDR3 has 14 residues. Germline CDR1 is KGHDR and CDR2 is SFDVKD. After removal of 2 bases from V and 4 bases from J, the junction contained 2 bases not matched to a gene. The CDR3, as DNA: TGTGCCACCAGTGATTCAGGGACAGGCTATGGCTACACCTTC. The encoded protein is CATSDSGTGYGYTF.

This clonotype has a single count. J is TRBJ1-2 and V is TRBV29-1; tentative D call: TRBD1 (5 bases). CDR1 and CDR2 from the germline V gene are SQVTM and ANQGSEA. This CDR3 has 16 amino acids. The V end was cut by 2 bases, the J end by 5 bases, with 21 bases between. CDR3 in DNA: TGCAGCGTTGAAAGGCAGGGAGGAGATACGCAGTATGGCTACACCTTC. Its protein is CSVERQGGDTQYGYTF.

To note about this clonotype: In this CDR3 the conserved last residue, phenylalanine or tryptophan, is missing, so a read error is likely. The DNA is omitted, as the CDR3 cannot be located on it reliably, and the CDR3 follows TCRdb's listing. The chain is built from TRBV20-1 and TRBJ2-5; TRBD1 is the table's D call, not checked against the DNA. The CDR3 region is 9 residues in length, termini included. From germline, CDR1 is DFQATT and CDR2 SNEGSKA (reference sequence). The CDR3 sequence is CSAMTDTSL.